The 6 T cell receptor beta chains presented below share a single source sample, sequenced in a study of tumor-infiltrating lymphocytes in primary liver carcinoma. Starting material of around 490 ng total RNA yielded TCR beta cDNA via a constant-region primer. Three nested multiplex PCR rounds, a slightly modified ARM-PCR method, built the TCR beta libraries. Use of TRBV1-TRBV30 forward primers with a C-beta reverse primer characterized the first two PCR rounds, which lasted roughly 11 cycles each. TCRdb processed the multiplex PCR reads anew with MiXCR; each CDR3 protein has one entry. In the table there are under 90,000 distinct CDR3 sequences, approximately 77% of which are singletons. Total RNA and DNA came together from roughly 20-30 mg of bulk tissue without cell sorting. Material: liver tumor tissue from sampling region 1. Subset indicated: tumor region T1, superior pole. Receptors originate from a middle-aged man with primary liver carcinoma and hepatitis B virus infection.

Note on this clonotype: Likely a read error: the CDR3 ends without its conserved phenylalanine or tryptophan. V usage is TRBV29-1 and J usage is TRBJ2-7, with 9 nucleotides matching TRBD2. There are 15 residues in the CDR3. Germline CDR1 reads SQVTM; CDR2 reads ANQGSEA. The CDR3 DNA is TGTAGCGTTGAGTTGCTGCGGGAGGGCCCTTACAAGCAGTACCTC. As protein: CSVELLREGPYKQYL.

With respect to this clonotype: The junction departs from the called germline gene at one end, perhaps through a read error. V usage is TRBV4-2 and J usage is TRBJ2-5; the D is unclear. The CDR3 is 15 amino acids. Germline CDR1 reads LGHNA; CDR2 reads YNFKEQ. DNA for the CDR3: TGTACCAGCAACCAAGATAGACCGCCTCAAGAGACCCAGTACTTC. As protein: CTSNQDRPPQETQYF.

To note about this clonotype: This CDR3 is missing its conserved last phenylalanine or tryptophan, likely due to a read error. CDR3 sequence (DNA): TGTGCCAGCAGCTTAGTACTACTCTCCCACGAGCAGTACTTA. Translating gives CASSLVLLSHEQYL. This chain joins TRBV11-2 and TRBJ2-7, with D hard to call. The CDR3 has 14 residues. Germline V lookup: CDR1 SGHAT, CDR2 FQNNGV.

About this clonotype: A read error may produce the germline difference seen at one junction end. The V and J genes are TRBV14 and TRBJ2-1, with 11 positions matching TRBD2. The CDR3 totals 18 residues. From germline, CDR1 is SGHDN and CDR2 FVKESK. CDR3 in DNA: TGTGCTAGCAGCTCAACCGGGACTAGCGGAATCCCGCTGGGAGAGCGGTTCTTC. Its translation is CASSSTGTSGIPLGERFF.

The chain links TRBV6-5 to TRBJ1-6; possible D gene TRBD1, 6 bases. Per the germline V gene, CDR1 is MNHEY and CDR2 is SVGAGI. This CDR3 comprises 16 residues. V was cut by 4 bases and J by 12 bases, with 22 bases left in between. CDR3 sequence: CASSWGRGATYLPLHF. The CDR3, as DNA: TGTGCCAGCAGTTGGGGTAGGGGGGCCACTTATTTACCCCTCCACTTT.

The chain recombines TRBV6-1 with TRBJ2-7, with 7 positions matching TRBD1. This CDR3 has 12 residues. The germline CDR1 and CDR2 sequences are MNHNS and SASEGT. Trimming removed 9 bases from V and 4 bases from J; junction bases left unmatched: 6. CDR3 loop: CASSMTGYEQYF. DNA for the CDR3: TGTGCCAGTAGCATGACAGGGTACGAGCAGTACTTC.